This T cell receptor (beta chain) appears in the sequencing data of a study of blood T cell repertoires in COVID-19. Assay: immunoSEQ multiplex PCR; the TCRdb copy retains only in-frame clones and omits some. This sample carries some 30,000 clones, about 90% of them seen once, and the ten largest clones take roughly 1%. The TCR was taken from a man in his 70s with active or convalescent COVID-19. The sequenced sample consisted of peripheral blood.

CDR3 bases: TGTGCCAGGGGACAGGGGGCGATAATATCTGAAGCTTTCTTT. Amino acids: CARGQGAIISEAFF. The V call is TRBV30, the J call TRBJ1-1; 12 nucleotides match TRBD1. The germline gives CDR1 GTSNPN, CDR2 SVGIG (reference sequence). With 8 bases clipped from V and 6 bases from J, the junction kept 10 bases outside the gene matches. CDR3 length equals 14 residues.